This paragraph covers one T cell receptor (beta chain) sequence. The antigen remains unidentified. The data are from a study of metastatic and nonmetastatic thyroid tumors. Study background: Samples came from malignant and benign thyroid patients, and repertoires were compared across blood and tumor or nodule tissue. Whole-study findings and limits: A significant increase in TCR beta diversity was reportedly seen in malignant thyroid tumors relative to benign nodules, in blood and tumor.

In the original workflow: Across clinicopathological groups, CDR3 differences served as the basis for building a distant-metastasis classifier for papillary thyroid cancer. MiXCR re-clonotyped the PCR reads for TCRdb. These V and J calls are TCRdb output, not the study's own analysis. The sample shows over 10,000 clones, 25% to 30% of them seen only once. Among the patients, none had received any treatment before thyroid surgery. The sample taken for sequencing was tumor tissue. The TCR comes from a female donor with papillary thyroid cancer or a benign thyroid nodule (not recorded which). Some clones in this sample may be carry-over from other donors' samples.

CDR3 loop: CASSLVTGSTEAFF. CDR3 bases: TGCGCCAGCAGCTTGGTAACAGGGTCGACTGAAGCTTTCTTT. The chain couples TRBV5-1 to TRBJ1-1, with D possibly matching TRBD1 (6 bases). Germline CDR1 is SGHRS and CDR2 is YFSETQ. The germline V and J ends were trimmed by 0 bases and 5 bases, with 11 bases remaining between them. This CDR3 spans 14 amino acids.